The 15 T cell receptor beta chains presented below share a single source sample, sequenced in a study of blood T cell repertoires in COVID-19. Sequencing used immunoSEQ multiplex PCR; TCRdb keeps in-frame clones, though not all of them. The table records fewer than 150,000 clones, over 75% of them present only once. The source material was peripheral blood. These receptors originate from a middle-aged man with acute or convalescent COVID-19.

J is TRBJ2-6 and V is TRBV10-3; no firm D call. The CDR3 is 15 amino acids. Germline V CDR1 and CDR2: ENHRY, SYGVKD. V was clipped by 0 bases and J by 0 bases, with 3 bases between them. The CDR3 sequence is CAISESISGANVLTF. The CDR3 DNA is TGTGCCATCAGTGAGTCCATCTCTGGGGCCAACGTCCTGACTTTC.

The chain uses TRBV7-3 and TRBJ2-3; 7 bases are a match to TRBD2. This CDR3 comprises 15 residues. Trimming cost V 4 bases and J 6 bases; bases outside gene matches: 10. Germline-derived CDR1 and CDR2 are SGHTA and FQGTGA. The CDR3 sequence is CASSSLAGAIDTQYF. The CDR3 coding sequence is TGTGCCAGCAGCTCTCTCGCGGGAGCGATCGATACGCAGTATTTT.

The chain carries TRBV5-5 and TRBJ2-7; TRBD1 aligns across 9 bases. The CDR3 runs to 16 residues. V gave up 3 bases and J gave up 1 base; unmatched junction bases: 8. From germline, CDR1 is SGHKS and CDR2 YYEKEE (reference sequence). The CDR3 region has the DNA TGTGCCAGCAGCTGGGGGACAGGGAAGAGTTCCTACGAGCAGTACTTC. Translating gives CASSWGTGKSSYEQYF.

The V and J genes are TRBV20-1 and TRBJ2-3; 8 bases fit TRBD1. Germline CDR1 and CDR2: DFQATT and SNEGSKA (reference sequence). This CDR3 comprises 15 residues. J was trimmed by 4 bases and V by 3 bases; bases with no gene match: 9. CDR3 residues: CSASLWDRPADTQYF. In DNA, the CDR3 is TGCAGTGCTAGTCTTTGGGACAGGCCAGCAGATACGCAGTATTTT.

The CDR3 DNA sequence: TGTGCCAGCAGTAAAGGGACTAGCGGGGCTGGCACAGATACGCAGTATTTT. This sequence encodes CASSKGTSGAGTDTQYF. V is TRBV6-1 and J is TRBJ2-3; 13 bases fit TRBD2. There are 17 residues in the CDR3. Germline lookup yields CDR1 MNHNS and CDR2 SASEGT. After removal of 5 bases from V and 1 base from J, the junction contained 6 bases not matched to a gene.

The rearrangement links TRBV28 to TRBJ2-3; D might be TRBD2 (5 bases). CDR3 length: 16 residues. The germline CDR1 and CDR2 sequences are MDHEN and SYDVKM. The CDR3 protein is CPKPGSAAEVTDTQYF. CDR3 nucleotide sequence: TGTCCAAAACCGGGATCCGCGGCCGAGGTCACAGATACGCAGTATTTT.

This clone was counted between two and nine times. J is TRBJ1-2 and V is TRBV28; the match to TRBD1 covers 8 bases. The length of the CDR3 is 14 residues. CDR1 is MDHEN, CDR2 SYDVKM, per germline. V gave up 4 bases and J gave up 5 bases; unmatched junction bases: 6. DNA for the CDR3: TGTGCCAGCAGTTCACAGGGGGTGGGTTATGGCTACACCTTC. Translating gives CASSSQGVGYGYTF.

The genes are TRBV4-1 and TRBJ2-7; perhaps TRBD2 as D (6 bases). The CDR3 loop spans 17 amino acids. Trimming pared 0 bases from V and 2 bases from J, leaving 17 bases between. Germline V CDR1 and CDR2: MGHRA, YSYEKL. The CDR3 coding sequence is TGCGCCAGCAGCCAAGATCCGGGGCGGAGGGGAGCCTACGAGCAGTACTTC. Its protein is CASSQDPGRRGAYEQYF.

This clone was counted a single time. This chain joins TRBV4-1 and TRBJ1-6, with 7 positions matching TRBD1. The junction had 15 bases not matched to a gene; V was cut back by 7 bases and J by 3 bases. Germline lookup yields CDR1 MGHRA and CDR2 YSYEKL. This CDR3 is 18 amino acids long. The CDR3: CASTVLRQGSNYNSPLHF. The CDR3 coding sequence is TGCGCCAGCACGGTATTGAGACAGGGAAGTAACTATAATTCACCCCTCCACTTT.

V gene TRBV5-5 combines with J gene TRBJ2-4; D gene uncertain. The germline CDR1 and CDR2 sequences are SGHKS and YYEKEE (reference sequence). V was shortened by 5 bases and J by 1 base, with 10 bases between the two germline ends. There are 14 residues in the CDR3. The CDR3 region is CASRSSLAKNIQYF. DNA of the CDR3: TGTGCCAGCAGATCGAGTCTTGCCAAAAACATTCAGTACTTC. The full variable domain, in which reference TRBV5-5 and TRBJ2-4 provide the parts outside the CDR3, is DAGVTQSPTHLIKTRGQQVTLRCSPISGHKSVSWYQQVLGQGPQFIFQYYEKEERGRGNFPDRFSARQFPNYSSELNVNALLLGDSALYLCASRSSLAKNIQYFGAGTRLSVL.

This clone has just a few counts. The chain joins TRBV4-1 to TRBJ1-5, with D unresolved. Trimming removed 0 bases from V and 3 bases from J, with 12 bases in between. Per the germline V gene, CDR1 is MGHRA and CDR2 is YSYEKL. The CDR3 totals 16 residues. Here the CDR3 reads CASSQEWSEYNQPQHF. The CDR3 DNA reads as TGCGCCAGCAGCCAAGAGTGGAGCGAATACAATCAGCCCCAGCATTTT.

The gene calls are TRBV4-1 and TRBJ2-4; tentative D call: TRBD1 (6 bases). This CDR3 region has 14 residues. The V gene's germline CDR1 is MGHRA and CDR2 YSYEKL. Trimming took 2 bases from V and 5 from J, leaving 10 bases between them. This CDR3 is CASSQTGTQNIQYF. The CDR3 nucleotides read TGCGCCAGCAGCCAAACAGGGACCCAAAACATTCAGTACTTC.

The chain has TRBV30 and TRBJ2-2; D is ambiguous. Germline CDR1 reads GTSNPN; CDR2 reads SVGIG (reference sequence). V was trimmed by 3 bases and J by 1 base, leaving 9 bases between them. The CDR3 covers 14 residues. The CDR3 DNA sequence: TGTGCCTGGAGGGATCCGGGGAACACCGGGGAGCTGTTTTTT. Its protein is CAWRDPGNTGELFF.

This chain uses TRBV12-3 or TRBV12-4 with TRBJ1-4, with a tentative D call TRBD1 (6 bases). The germline V and J ends were trimmed by 6 bases and 6 bases, with 11 bases remaining between them. The CDR3 consists of 13 residues. CDR3 protein: CASRQGFDEKLFF. The CDR3 DNA follows: TGTGCCAGCAGACAGGGTTTTGATGAAAAACTGTTTTTT.

This chain joins TRBV5-3 and TRBJ2-2, with D possibly being TRBD2 (5 bases). TRBV5-3 is given ORF status, its function remaining uncertain. The V end was cut by 7 bases, the J end by 1 base, with 8 bases between. The CDR3 has 13 amino acids. The CDR3 here is CARVLGNTGELFF. CDR3 nucleotides: TGTGCCAGAGTACTAGGGAACACCGGGGAGCTGTTTTTT.